This TCR beta chain was observed in a study of T cells in Graves' hyperthyroidism and ophthalmopathy (dated by TCRdb to about 2019). In the study overall: Peripheral blood samples were taken at the time of initial diagnosis, prior to any treatment. Once sampling was done, hyperthyroidism patients were given methimazole at a starting dose of 30 mg daily, whereas ophthalmopathy patients were given high-dose intravenous methylprednisolone. To identify TCR V-J signatures that set the groups apart, the researchers used a discovery cohort of 95 to 100 patients, made up of under 45 with Graves' ophthalmopathy and 55 to 65 with stable Graves' hyperthyroidism. Prospective prediction of ophthalmopathy was tested in an independent validation cohort consisting of 18 hyperthyroidism patients and 17 patients who later progressed to ophthalmopathy. The 90 or so discovery patients were randomly split 7:3 into training and test sets. TCR Vbeta CDR3 sequencing of approximately 140 peripheral blood samples (over 40 ophthalmopathy, about 75 hyperthyroidism and roughly 17 progressor patients) is reported in the paper. In several Graves' hyperthyroidism patients, the study also compared T-cell repertoires from thyroid tissue with T-cell repertoires from blood. The paper's findings and limits, for the study overall: Sample size was not statistically predetermined, and blinding of investigators to group allocation was not performed. Blood samples also contained most of the expanded thyroid clonotypes (frequency above 0.001), which suggests that blood repertoires may reflect thyroid immune responses. In validation, progression to ophthalmopathy was predicted by the model with around 71% sensitivity and roughly 76% specificity, a median of about 6.8 months before onset. A model built on a 13 V-J signature distinguished ophthalmopathy from stable hyperthyroidism, reaching 87.88% sensitivity and around 81% specificity in cross-validation and 80%/75% in testing.

This clonotype was observed at least ten times. No antigen is known for it. Base qualities were left out, and no much larger clone turns up one base away. TCR beta CDR3 regions were amplified from RNA transcripts. The first round of RT-PCR for the TCR CDR3 was performed with the HTBI primer set and the Qiagen OneStep RT-PCR kit. The libraries were constructed in a second round of multiplex PCR and then size-selected and purified. Paired-end sequencing of the libraries was performed with 100 bp reads on an Illumina HiSeq2000. In the source study's methods: SOAPnuke was used to process the raw data, removing reads that contained adapters or uncalled bases, had a mean Phred below 15, or lacked an exact match to the constant primer or identifier. COPE v1.2.5 was used to merge the high-quality paired reads, and each unique nucleotide sequence was defined as a clonotype. Clonotypes were aligned to IMGT TRBV, TRBD and TRBJ reference segments using MiTCR v1.1. The analysis was restricted to V-J combinations with a frequency above 0.0001, which together covered 99.2% of the repertoires. The TCS score was defined as the ratio of F50 (clonal expansion) to E x V (chaos), calculated using BLOSUM62-based TCRdist between CDR3 peptides within each V-J. Welch's t-statistics and random forest reduced around 550 V-J features to 13, which were used in a naive Bayes classifier (R e1071). TCRdb passed the public sequencing reads through fastp at Q25 and MiXCR, retaining productive beta sequences. Every entry covers one CDR3 protein and lists the most common genes and DNA from its rows. The V and J calls were not made by the authors but by TCRdb's processing. The sample table holds hundreds of thousands of distinct CDR3 sequences, of which 14% were seen once. Clones ranked in the top ten supply around 9.6% of the sample.

Graves' hyperthyroidism was defined as stable when no progression to ophthalmopathy occurred over 18 months of follow-up. The hyperthyroidism patients were between 18 and 65 years old and newly diagnosed, with a disease duration of less than 2 months. Any patient with an uncontrolled infection, another autoimmune disease, pregnancy or lactation was excluded. Diagnoses were established on the basis of clinical symptoms, serum thyroxine and TRAb, thyroid ultrasound, and orbital computed tomography. Ficoll-Paque density gradient centrifugation was used to isolate PBMCs from approximately 11 ml of fresh peripheral blood. Total RNA was extracted using Trizol reagent, and RNA quality was assessed on an Agilent 2100 Bioanalyzer. The germline V gene provides CDR1 KGHSH and CDR2 LQKENI. V sheds 3 bases and J sheds 2 bases, leaving 14 bases between their ends. The CDR3 holds 15 amino acids from the cysteine to the phenylalanine. Only the CDR3 DNA stays, 45 bases, in frame from base 1.

The TCR originated in a woman between 18 and 29 years old with Graves' hyperthyroidism. What was sequenced was blood. The chain employs TRBV18 and TRBJ2-7; the D gene cannot be resolved beyond TRBD1 or TRBD2, each matching 5 bases. CDR3 loop: CASSPGTFAPYEQYF. Here is the DNA: TGTGCCAGCTCACCGGGGACCTTCGCCCCCTACGAGCAGTACTTC.